These 7 T cell receptor beta chains came from one sample sequenced in a study of beta chain features in type 1 diabetes. The authors reverse transcribed all of the isolated RNA, so sequencing captured expressed TCRB transcripts. Here immunoSEQ multiplex PCR was the method, and the copy in TCRdb shows in-frame clones only, minus some. The sample has under 550,000 clones; approximately 10% are singletons. Sequences were obtained from naive CD4+ T cells from blood. Receptors were obtained from a woman between 18 and 30 years old in good health.

This clone turned up a few times. This same CDR3 is encoded by further DNA sequences in the sample. The chain carries TRBV7-2 and TRBJ2-1, with TRBD2 matching 11 bases. The CDR3 is made up of 15 amino acids. Losses at the gene ends were 3 bases for V and 3 bases for J; bases not matched to a gene: 1. Germline V gives CDR1 SGHTA, CDR2 FQGNSA. The CDR3 reads CASSLGLAVYNEQFF. DNA of the CDR3: TGTGCCAGCAGCTTGGGACTAGCGGTCTACAATGAGCAGTTCTTC. Combining the CDR3 with reference TRBV7-2 and TRBJ2-1 gives the whole variable domain GAGVSQSPSNKVTEKGKDVELRCDPISGHTALYWYRQSLGQGLEFLIYFQGNSAPDKSGLPSDRFSAERTGGSVSTLTIQRTQQEDSAVYLCASSLGLAVYNEQFFGPGTRLTVL.

This clone was seen a few times. The CDR3 region has the DNA TGCGCCAGCAGCCAAGAATTAAACTCAGGGGAGACCCAGTACTTC. It encodes CASSQELNSGETQYF. V gene TRBV4-3 combines with J gene TRBJ2-5, with D maybe TRBD1 (5 bases). This CDR3 spans 15 amino acids. The germline V and J ends were trimmed by 0 bases and 5 bases, with 13 bases remaining between them. Germline V gives CDR1 LGHNA, CDR2 YSLEER.

This chain connects TRBV25-1 to TRBJ1-6; no reliable D call. The germline gives CDR1 MGHDK, CDR2 SYGVNS. V lost 6 bases to trimming and J lost 4 bases, with 13 bases between them. This CDR3 is built from 15 residues. In DNA form, the CDR3 reads TGTGCCAGCAGCCCCGCCGGGAGTTATAATTCACCCCTCCACTTT. Its translation is CASSPAGSYNSPLHF.

This clone appeared a few times. The chain has TRBV4-2 and TRBJ2-1, with 10 bases that match TRBD2. The CDR3 is made up of 17 amino acids. Trimming at V came to 0 bases and at J to 4 bases, leaving 6 bases not matched to a gene. Looked up from germline, CDR1 is LGHNA and CDR2 is YNFKEQ. In DNA, the CDR3 is TGTGCCAGCAGCCAAGATCGCGGGACTAGCGCGTACAATGAGCAGTTCTTC. It translates to CASSQDRGTSAYNEQFF.

The chain joins TRBV29-1 to TRBJ2-3, with TRBD1 matching over 8 bases. Trimming removed 6 bases from V and 0 bases from J; junction bases left unmatched: 8. Germline V gene data show CDR1 as SQVTM and CDR2 as ANQGSEA. The length of the CDR3 is 15 residues. The CDR3 nucleotides read TGCAGCGTCCTCCAGGGGGCGCGTAGCACAGATACGCAGTATTTT. Translating it yields CSVLQGARSTDTQYF.

This clone has more than one count but fewer than ten. This chain uses TRBV2 with TRBJ2-7; 9 positions match TRBD2. V gave up 2 bases and J gave up 6 bases; unmatched junction bases: 5. Germline CDR1 is SNHLY and CDR2 is FYNNEI. The CDR3 consists of 14 residues. The CDR3 spells CASSERGRVGEQYF. CDR3 sequence (DNA): TGTGCCAGCAGTGAACGCGGGAGGGTAGGCGAGCAGTACTTC.

The rearrangement joins TRBV29-1 to TRBJ2-7, with TRBD1 identical over 8 bases. The V gene end was trimmed by 6 bases and the J gene end by 1 base; junction bases not matched to a gene: 2. From germline, CDR1 is SQVTM and CDR2 ANQGSEA. The CDR3 sequence is 12 residues long. The CDR3 protein is CSVQGASYEQYF. The CDR3 nucleotides are TGCAGCGTCCAGGGGGCTTCCTACGAGCAGTACTTC.